Listed below are T cell receptor beta chains from one sample, sequenced in a study of shared clonotypes between healthy human individuals. The table came from immunoSEQ multiplex PCR; TCRdb's copy has only in-frame clones and leaves some out. Among 1.6 million or so clones, around 97% were seen once, and the ten largest hold 1% to 1.5%. The sequencing input was naive CD4+ T cells sorted from blood. All receptors derive from a man aged 25 to 45 in good health. Both conserved end residues are part of each CDR3. D genes are given only for firm matches. Clone size is given for some rows only: seen once, a few or many times, or a class if the clone is expanded.

d_call j_call clone_size cdr3_length v_call cdr3_aa cdr3_nt
- TRBJ1-2 - 12 TRBV19 CASSLEAYRFTF TGTGCCAGTAGTCTAGAAGCTTACCGGTTCACCTTC
TRBD1 TRBJ1-2 - 11 TRBV10-3 CAAGQGYGYTF TGTGCCGCGGGACAGGGGTATGGCTACACCTTC
- TRBJ1-1 - 12 TRBV7-9 CASSLVQWEAFF TGTGCCAGCAGCTTAGTACAATGGGAAGCTTTCTTT
- TRBJ2-5 - 16 TRBV25-1 CASSYRGLGVQAAQYF TGTGCCAGCAGTTACCGGGGTTTGGGGGTCCAGGCGGCCCAGTACTTC
- TRBJ1-5 - 12 TRBV5-6 CASSLARGAQHF TGTGCCAGCAGCTTGGCGAGAGGGGCCCAGCATTTT
- TRBJ2-3 - 16 TRBV13 CASSQGQFPSTDTQYF TGTGCCAGCAGCCAAGGGCAGTTTCCTAGCACAGATACGCAGTATTTT
- TRBJ2-3 - 16 TRBV5-1 CASSSGDGGSADTQYF TGCGCCAGCAGTTCGGGGGACGGGGGATCGGCGGATACGCAGTATTTT
- TRBJ1-2 - 11 TRBV6-5 CASSPRYGYTF TGTGCCAGCAGTCCCCGGTATGGCTACACCTTC
- TRBJ2-1 - 16 TRBV23-1 CASSQSLPGFYNEQFF TGCGCCAGCAGTCAGTCCCTCCCAGGATTTTACAATGAGCAGTTCTTC
TRBD2 TRBJ2-2 - 15 TRBV7-3 CASAAGGPGTGELFF TGTGCCAGCGCGGCGGGAGGGCCGGGCACCGGGGAGCTGTTTTTT
- TRBJ1-2 - 14 TRBV18 CASSHRGQGEFYTF TGTGCCAGCTCACACCGAGGCCAAGGGGAGTTCTACACCTTC
- TRBJ2-5 - 12 TRBV6-5 CASSYFGETQYF TGTGCCAGCAGTTACTTTGGGGAGACCCAGTACTTC
TRBD2 TRBJ2-7 - 13 TRBV6-6 CASSYSGTYEQYF TGTGCCAGCAGTTACAGCGGGACCTACGAGCAGTACTTC
- TRBJ1-2 - 16 TRBV30 CAWSPLVSPGGYGYTF TGTGCCTGGAGTCCGCTGGTCTCCCCGGGAGGCTATGGCTACACCTTC
- TRBJ2-6 - 19 TRBV9 CASSGDSVIGLSGANVLTF TGTGCCAGCAGCGGGGATTCGGTTATAGGCCTATCTGGGGCCAACGTCCTGACTTTC
TRBD2 TRBJ2-1 - 14 TRBV15 CATSRDLGGRARFF TGTGCCACCAGCAGAGATCTAGGCGGGAGGGCCAGGTTCTTC
- TRBJ1-3 - 16 TRBV6-1 CASSEGGGQGGNTIYF TGTGCCAGCAGTGAAGGAGGCGGGCAGGGCGGAAACACCATATATTTT
- TRBJ2-7 - 13 TRBV5-1 CASSLAANGEQYF TGCGCCAGCAGCTTGGCCGCGAACGGCGAGCAGTACTTC
- TRBJ2-1 - 16 TRBV5-1 CASSFQGGSSYNEQFF TGCGCCAGCAGCTTCCAAGGGGGGAGCTCCTACAATGAGCAGTTCTTC
TRBD2 TRBJ2-2 - 19 TRBV11-2 CASSLEALLAGVLTGELFF TGTGCCAGCAGCTTAGAAGCGCTACTAGCGGGAGTTCTAACCGGGGAGCTGTTTTTT
- TRBJ1-2 - 12 TRBV19 CAAGGQFSGYTF TGTGCCGCGGGTGGACAGTTCAGCGGCTACACCTTC
- TRBJ2-3 - 15 TRBV6-6 CASGPPGALPDTQYF TGTGCCAGCGGACCCCCGGGCGCCCTCCCAGATACGCAGTATTTT
- TRBJ2-1 - 13 TRBV14 CASSQGNLNEQFF TGTGCCAGCAGCCAAGGGAACCTAAATGAGCAGTTCTTC
- TRBJ2-5 - 15 TRBV7-2 CASRSGGPKGETQYF TGTGCCAGCAGATCTGGCGGTCCCAAGGGGGAGACCCAGTACTTC
- TRBJ1-4 - 16 TRBV25-1 CASSESSGPTHEKLFF TGTGCCAGCAGTGAATCTTCGGGACCGACCCACGAAAAACTGTTTTTT
- TRBJ2-1 - 18 TRBV10-3 CAISESIVGPSSYNEQFF TGTGCCATCAGTGAGTCGATCGTCGGTCCCAGCTCCTACAATGAGCAGTTCTTC
- TRBJ2-5 - 11 TRBV7-2 CASSIQETQYF TGTGCCAGCAGCATCCAAGAGACCCAGTACTTC
- TRBJ2-2 once 14 TRBV7-6 CASSGGQNTGELFF TGTGCCAGCAGCGGGGGACAGAACACCGGGGAGCTGTTTTTT
- TRBJ2-2 - 18 TRBV21-1 CASTTGGYRRANTGELFF TGTGCCAGCACCACGGGGGGATACAGGAGGGCGAACACCGGGGAGCTGTTTTTT
- TRBJ1-2 - 13 TRBV5-1 CASSSTGLYGYTF TGCGCCAGCAGCTCTACAGGCCTCTATGGCTACACCTTC
TRBD1 TRBJ2-7 - 14 TRBV7-9 CASSPTGGVYEQYF TGTGCCAGCAGCCCGACAGGGGGCGTCTACGAGCAGTACTTC
- TRBJ1-4 - 14 TRBV5-1 CASSLVGVNEKLFF TGCGCCAGCAGCTTGGTGGGGGTTAATGAAAAACTGTTTTTT
- TRBJ2-5 - 15 TRBV6-1 CASSDWLPFGETQYF TGTGCCAGCAGTGACTGGCTGCCCTTCGGTGAGACCCAGTACTTC
TRBD2 TRBJ2-5 - 20 TRBV5-1 CASSWQIRGAAGGPQETQYF TGCGCCAGCAGCTGGCAGATCCGGGGGGCAGCGGGAGGGCCCCAAGAGACCCAGTACTTC
- TRBJ2-7 - 15 TRBV27 CASSPGRRTPYEQYF TGTGCCAGCAGTCCCGGACGGAGGACCCCATACGAGCAGTACTTC
- TRBJ2-7 - 20 TRBV7-2 CASSLALGGNSWAGYYEQYF TGTGCCAGCAGCTTAGCGCTAGGCGGGAATAGCTGGGCGGGATACTACGAGCAGTACTTC
TRBD2 TRBJ2-2 - 15 TRBV5-1 CASSYIAGVDGELFF TGCGCCAGCAGCTACATAGCGGGAGTGGACGGGGAGCTGTTTTTT
- TRBJ2-2 - 12 TRBV2 CASSGDPGELFF TGTGCCAGCAGCGGGGACCCCGGGGAGCTGTTTTTT
- TRBJ1-4 - 13 TRBV27 CASKKVENEKLFF TGTGCCAGCAAAAAGGTGGAAAATGAAAAACTGTTTTTT
- TRBJ2-7 - 14 TRBV28 CASTKGVSIYEQYF TGTGCCAGCACCAAGGGGGTTTCCATCTACGAGCAGTACTTC
- TRBJ2-6 - 18 TRBV28 CATSGEGRTNSGANVLTF TGTGCCACGTCCGGTGAGGGCAGGACAAACTCTGGGGCCAACGTCCTGACTTTC
- TRBJ2-7 - 15 TRBV6-1 CASRQGRGLVYEQYF TGTGCCAGCCGCCAGGGCCGGGGGCTTGTGTACGAGCAGTACTTC
- TRBJ1-4 - 15 TRBV28 CASSLLGATNEKLFF TGTGCCAGCAGTTTATTGGGGGCAACTAATGAAAAACTGTTTTTT
- TRBJ2-6 - 16 TRBV18 CASSPLSLSGANVLTF TGTGCCAGCTCACCTCTTTCCCTTTCTGGGGCCAACGTCCTGACTTTC
TRBD2 TRBJ2-3 - 16 TRBV9 CASSIGLAGVEDTQYF TGTGCCAGCAGCATAGGACTAGCGGGAGTTGAAGATACGCAGTATTTT
- TRBJ1-2 - 12 TRBV28 CASAKSNYGYTF TGTGCCAGCGCCAAGTCTAACTATGGCTACACCTTC
- TRBJ2-1 - 14 TRBV5-4 CASSLKGGINEQFF TGTGCCAGCAGCTTGAAGGGGGGAATAAATGAGCAGTTCTTC
- TRBJ1-2 - 12 TRBV27 CASSRQNYGYTF TGTGCCAGCAGTAGACAGAACTATGGCTACACCTTC
- TRBJ2-1 - 14 TRBV7-9 CASSLAAVYNEQFF TGTGCCAGCAGCTTAGCGGCCGTTTACAATGAGCAGTTCTTC
- TRBJ1-3 - 16 TRBV15 CATSRDRGVSKNTIYF TGTGCCACCAGCAGAGATCGTGGGGTTTCGAAAAACACCATATATTTT
TRBD2 TRBJ2-2 few 15 TRBV2 CASSATSGLTGELFF TGTGCCAGCAGCGCGACTAGCGGGTTAACCGGGGAGCTGTTTTTT